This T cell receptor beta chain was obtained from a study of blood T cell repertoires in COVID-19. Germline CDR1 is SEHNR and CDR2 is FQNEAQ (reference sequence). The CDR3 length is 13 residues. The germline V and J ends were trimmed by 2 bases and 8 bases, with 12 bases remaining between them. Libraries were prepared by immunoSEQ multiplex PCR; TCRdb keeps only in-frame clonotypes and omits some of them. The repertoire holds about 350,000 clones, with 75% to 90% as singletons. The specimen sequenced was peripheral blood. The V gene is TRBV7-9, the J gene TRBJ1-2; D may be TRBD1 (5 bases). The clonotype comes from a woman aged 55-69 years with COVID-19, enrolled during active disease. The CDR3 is CASSLTQAGGYTF. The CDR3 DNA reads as TGTGCCAGCAGCTTAACACAGGCGGGGGGCTACACCTTC.